A selection of T cell receptor beta chains follows, all from one sample in a study of cytomegalovirus exposure and HLA in healthy donors. Profiling relied on immunoSEQ multiplex PCR, and the TCRdb table lists in-frame clones only, not all of them. Among fewer than 150,000 clones, about 90% were seen once, and the ten largest hold about 1.5%. The specimen sequenced was PBMCs. The receptors shown here come from a man aged 25 to 45 in good health and CMV-seronegative. CDR3s include the opening cysteine and the closing phenylalanine or tryptophan. D genes are given only for firm matches. Size is omitted from some rows. Given values are once, few, many or a class for expanded clones.

TGTGCCAGCAGCTTAGGTCTCCGGGACAGGGGGCCCGCATCCGAGTACTTC	CASSLGLRDRGPASEYF	TRBD1	TRBJ2-7	.	TRBV7-8
TGTGCCAGTAGAAAGGAGATGAACACTGAAGCTTTCTTT	CASRKEMNTEAFF	.	TRBJ1-1	.	TRBV19
TGTGCCACCAGCAGTAGGGGGCGAGAGCAGTACTTC	CATSSRGREQYF	TRBD1	TRBJ2-7	.	TRBV15
TGCGCCAGCAGCTTGGGGGGGGGCCCCACGGAGACTGAAGCTTTCTTT	CASSLGGGPTETEAFF	.	TRBJ1-1	.	TRBV5-1
TGTGCCAGCAGGACAGTCCGGGCAACTAATGAAAAACTGTTTTTT	CASRTVRATNEKLFF	.	TRBJ1-4	.	TRBV6-5
TGTGCCAGCAGCTTGGTTCTGGCAGGCGCCTTCTACGAGCAGTACTTC	CASSLVLAGAFYEQYF	.	TRBJ2-7	once	TRBV5-6
TGTGCCAGCAGTTCATCTCAGGGGCTTGTCACAGATACGCAGTATTTT	CASSSSQGLVTDTQYF	.	TRBJ2-3	.	TRBV27
TGTGCCAGCAGCGAGGGACAGGGGGCTCTCGACGAGCAGTACTTC	CASSEGQGALDEQYF	TRBD1	TRBJ2-7	.	TRBV7-6
TGTGCCAGCAGCCCCCCGCCTATCCGACAGTCCTATAATTCACCCCTCCACTTT	CASSPPPIRQSYNSPLHF	.	TRBJ1-6	.	TRBV5-6
TGCAGCGTTTTTACTGCACTGAACACTGAAGCTTTCTTT	CSVFTALNTEAFF	.	TRBJ1-1	.	TRBV29-1
TGTGCCAGTAAGGGGGCTGTTTTGGGCAATCAGCCCCAGCATTTT	CASKGAVLGNQPQHF	TRBD1	TRBJ1-5	.	TRBV19
TGTGCCTGGAACCCTAGCGGCTACGAGCAGTACTTC	CAWNPSGYEQYF	TRBD2	TRBJ2-7	few	TRBV30
TGTGCCAGCAGCTTAGTTGGAGGGATCGGAAACACCATATATTTT	CASSLVGGIGNTIYF	.	TRBJ1-3	.	TRBV7-2
TGCGCCAGCAGTTTCAATAGCGGAAACTACAATGAGCAGTTCTTC	CASSFNSGNYNEQFF	.	TRBJ2-1	.	TRBV5-1
TGTGCCAGCTCACCTTCCGCGGGAAGCTCCTACAATGAGCAGTTCTTC	CASSPSAGSSYNEQFF	.	TRBJ2-1	.	TRBV18
TGCGCCAGCAGCTTGGGGCTGGGCTTCAATGAGCAGTTCTTC	CASSLGLGFNEQFF	.	TRBJ2-1	.	TRBV5-1
TGTGCCAGCAGCTCCGGGCGGGAGACAGATACGCAGTATTTT	CASSSGRETDTQYF	TRBD2	TRBJ2-3	.	TRBV13
TGTGCCAGCAGCGAGCCGGGACTCAAGGACAGGGGCAATGAGCAGTTCTTC	CASSEPGLKDRGNEQFF	TRBD1	TRBJ2-1	.	TRBV9
TGTGCCAGCAGTGGGGGGACTAGCGGGAGTACCGGGGAGCTGTTTTTT	CASSGGTSGSTGELFF	TRBD2	TRBJ2-2	.	TRBV2
TGTGCCTGGAGTAGACAGGGGGCCTCCTATGGCTACACCTTC	CAWSRQGASYGYTF	TRBD1	TRBJ1-2	.	TRBV30
TGCGCCAGCAGCTTGGAGGCTGGCGGGGGAAACACCATATATTTT	CASSLEAGGGNTIYF	.	TRBJ1-3	once	TRBV5-1
TGTGCCAGCAGCCCCAATGGGGGCAGGGGGTTACACGAGCAGTACTTC	CASSPNGGRGLHEQYF	TRBD1	TRBJ2-7	.	TRBV5-6
TGTGCCAGCTCCCCTCCCACAGAGACCTATGGCTACACCTTC	CASSPPTETYGYTF	.	TRBJ1-2	.	TRBV18
TGTGCCAGCAGCGCACAGGGCTTAACTGGAAACACCATATATTTT	CASSAQGLTGNTIYF	.	TRBJ1-3	.	TRBV9
TGTGCCAGCTCAGAGGGGGTGGAGACCCAGTACTTC	CASSEGVETQYF	.	TRBJ2-5	.	TRBV18
TGTGCCAGCAGCGCCGTGGGAGGACGGAACTCTGGGGCCAACGTCCTGACTTTC	CASSAVGGRNSGANVLTF	.	TRBJ2-6	.	TRBV9
TGTGCCAGCAGTGAAGCCGCGACAGGGGGCGTAGGCGAGCAGTACTTC	CASSEAATGGVGEQYF	TRBD1	TRBJ2-7	.	TRBV2